Shown below are 9 T cell receptor beta chains from a single sample sequenced in a study of blood T cell repertoires in COVID-19. Repertoires were generated with immunoSEQ multiplex PCR, while TCRdb's copy carries only in-frame clones and drops some. Among 150,000 or so clones, over 75% were seen once, and the ten largest hold around 15%. Material: peripheral blood. The receptors shown here come from a young man with COVID-19, enrolled during active disease.

The V call is TRBV19, the J call TRBJ2-2; TRBD2 matches 10 bases. The CDR3 loop spans 17 amino acids. J lost 4 bases, V lost 1 base, and 6 bases had no gene match. Germline assignment: CDR1 LNHDA and CDR2 SQIVND (reference sequence). CDR3: CASSIGASGRSTGELFF. CDR3 DNA: TGTGCCAGTAGTATAGGGGCTAGCGGGAGAAGCACCGGGGAGCTGTTTTTT.

This chain uses TRBV6-5 with TRBJ1-3; D is unclear. There are 13 residues in the CDR3. V was trimmed by 8 bases and J by 0 bases, leaving 8 bases between them. CDR1 MNHEY and CDR2 SVGAGI come from the germline V gene. This chain's CDR3 is CASGGLSGNTIYF. The DNA of the CDR3 is TGTGCCAGCGGAGGTCTCTCTGGAAACACCATATATTTT.

This clone was found once. The chain links TRBV29-1 to TRBJ2-1; D might be TRBD2 (6 bases). The germline V and J ends were trimmed by 3 bases and 1 base, with 7 bases remaining between them. The CDR3 is 13 amino acids. Germline values: CDR1 SQVTM, CDR2 ANQGSEA. CDR3 DNA sequence: TGCAGCGTTGACGGAGGGTCCTACAATGAGCAGTTCTTC. The encoded protein is CSVDGGSYNEQFF.

This chain links TRBV27 with TRBJ2-7, with TRBD2 matching over 12 bases. Germline CDR1 and CDR2: MNHEY and SMNVEV (reference sequence). The V segment lost 2 bases and the J segment 4 bases; nucleotides outside the gene matches: 3. This CDR3 is 15 amino acids long. CDR3 sequence reads: CASSLATSGRYEQYF. The DNA for the CDR3 is TGTGCCAGCAGTTTAGCCACTAGCGGGAGGTACGAGCAGTACTTC.

This chain links TRBV7-9 with TRBJ2-7; TRBD2 agrees at 11 bases. Looked up from germline, CDR1 is SEHNR and CDR2 is FQNEAQ (reference sequence). V trimming: 3 bases; J trimming: 3 bases; junction bases outside the gene matches: 10. This CDR3 spans 17 amino acids. This chain's CDR3 is CASSFTSGSLTNYEQYF. In DNA form, the CDR3 reads TGTGCCAGCAGCTTCACTAGCGGGAGTTTAACTAACTACGAGCAGTACTTC.

V usage is TRBV18 and J usage is TRBJ2-1; tentatively, D is TRBD1 (6 bases). This CDR3 region has 17 residues. CDR1 and CDR2 from the germline V gene are KGHSH and LQKENI. Trimming took off 4 bases at V and 5 bases at J, with 21 bases between the two ends. CDR3 sequence: CASSLRDKPFENNEQFF. CDR3 DNA: TGTGCCAGCTCACTCCGGGACAAGCCCTTTGAGAACAATGAGCAGTTCTTC.

This CDR3 is CASSPTSGPAYNEQFF. The DNA for the CDR3 is TGTGCCAGCAGCCCGACTAGCGGCCCAGCCTACAATGAGCAGTTCTTC. This sequence joins TRBV5-6 and TRBJ2-1; TRBD2 agrees at 9 bases. The CDR3 totals 16 residues. Germline CDR1 is SGHDT and CDR2 is YYEEEE. The ends lost 4 bases at V and 2 bases at J; junction bases unmatched: 7.

This chain uses TRBV5-1 with TRBJ2-7; possible D gene TRBD1, 6 bases. Germline CDR1 is SGHRS and CDR2 is YFSETQ. The germline V and J ends were trimmed by 2 bases and 4 bases, with 16 bases remaining between them. This CDR3 spans 15 amino acids. CDR3 sequence reads: CASSLDTGFKYEQYF. CDR3 in DNA: TGCGCCAGCAGCTTAGACACAGGGTTTAAATACGAGCAGTACTTC. The variable domain in full, completed from reference TRBV5-1 and TRBJ2-7, reads KAGVTQTPRYLIKTRGQQVTLSCSPISGHRSVSWYQQTPGQGLQFLFEYFSETQRNKGNFPGRFSGRQFSNSRSEMNVSTLELGDSALYLCASSLDTGFKYEQYFGPGTRLTVT.

V usage is TRBV4-3 and J usage is TRBJ1-6; tentatively, D is TRBD1 (5 bases). Trimming cost V 1 base and J 5 bases, with 9 bases left between them. Germline lookup yields CDR1 LGHNA and CDR2 YSLEER. CDR3 length: 15 residues. CDR3 sequence: CASSQGRQNNSPLHF. CDR3 bases: TGCGCCAGCAGCCAAGGACGACAGAATAATTCACCCCTCCACTTT.